This T cell receptor beta chain was identified during a study of blood T cell repertoires in COVID-19. Study-wide background: Spain, Italy and the United States supplied samples that represented acute and convalescent COVID-19.

Looked up from germline, CDR1 is SQVTM and CDR2 is ANQGSEA. The CDR3 contains 14 residues. V was shortened by 7 bases and J by 0 bases, with 15 bases between the two germline ends. Original processing notes: The assay estimated nucleated cells by amplifying reference gene primers. TCRdb's table, derived via immunoSEQ multiplex PCR, lists solely in-frame clones and lacks some. The V and J calls and clone size come from that table; D and trimming were worked out from the DNA. The sample lists about 180,000 clones, roughly 85% occurring once. The chain uses TRBV29-1 and TRBJ1-1; no firm D call. The TCR originated in a woman aged 70-85 years with acute or convalescent COVID-19. Sequenced material: peripheral blood. CDR3 DNA sequence: TGCAGCGCCGATACGGGGAACGTGAACACTGAAGCTTTCTTT. It yields the protein CSADTGNVNTEAFF.